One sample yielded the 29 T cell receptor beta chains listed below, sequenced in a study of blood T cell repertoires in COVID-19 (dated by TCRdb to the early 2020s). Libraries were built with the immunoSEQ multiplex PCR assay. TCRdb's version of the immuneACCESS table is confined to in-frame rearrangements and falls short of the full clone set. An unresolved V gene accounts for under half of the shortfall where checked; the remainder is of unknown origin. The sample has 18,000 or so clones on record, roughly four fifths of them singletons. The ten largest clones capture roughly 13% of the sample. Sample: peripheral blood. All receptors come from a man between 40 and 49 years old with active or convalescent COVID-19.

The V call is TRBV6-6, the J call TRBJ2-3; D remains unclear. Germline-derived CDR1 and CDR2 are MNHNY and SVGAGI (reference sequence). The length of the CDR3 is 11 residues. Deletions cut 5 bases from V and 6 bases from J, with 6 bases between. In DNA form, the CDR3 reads TGTGCCAGCAGTCTACTTGATACGCAGTATTTT. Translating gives CASSLLDTQYF.

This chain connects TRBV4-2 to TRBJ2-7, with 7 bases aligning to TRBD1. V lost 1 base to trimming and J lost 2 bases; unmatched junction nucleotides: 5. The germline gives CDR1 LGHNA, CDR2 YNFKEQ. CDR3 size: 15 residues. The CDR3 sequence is CASSQGAQGAYEQYF. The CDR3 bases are TGTGCCAGCAGCCAAGGGGCCCAGGGGGCCTACGAGCAGTACTTC.

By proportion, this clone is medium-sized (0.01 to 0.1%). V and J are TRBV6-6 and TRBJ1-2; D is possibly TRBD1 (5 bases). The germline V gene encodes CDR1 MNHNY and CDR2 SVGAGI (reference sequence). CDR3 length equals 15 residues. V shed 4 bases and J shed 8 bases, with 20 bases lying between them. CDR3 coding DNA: TGTGCCAGCAGTTGGGACTTCTGGGGGAGCGGAGGCTACACCTTC. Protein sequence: CASSWDFWGSGGYTF.

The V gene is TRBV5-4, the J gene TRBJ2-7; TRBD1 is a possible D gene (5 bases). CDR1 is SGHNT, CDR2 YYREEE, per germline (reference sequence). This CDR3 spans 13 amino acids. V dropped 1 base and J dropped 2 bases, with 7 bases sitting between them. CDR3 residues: CASSLQGTYEQYF. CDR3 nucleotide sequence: TGTGCCAGCAGCTTGCAGGGAACCTACGAGCAGTACTTC.

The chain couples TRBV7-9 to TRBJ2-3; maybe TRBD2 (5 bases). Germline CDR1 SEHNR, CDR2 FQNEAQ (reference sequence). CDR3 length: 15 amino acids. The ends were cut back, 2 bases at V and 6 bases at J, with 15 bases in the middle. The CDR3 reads CASSLYLAPSDTQYF. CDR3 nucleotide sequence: TGTGCCAGCAGCTTATATTTGGCGCCTAGCGATACGCAGTATTTT.

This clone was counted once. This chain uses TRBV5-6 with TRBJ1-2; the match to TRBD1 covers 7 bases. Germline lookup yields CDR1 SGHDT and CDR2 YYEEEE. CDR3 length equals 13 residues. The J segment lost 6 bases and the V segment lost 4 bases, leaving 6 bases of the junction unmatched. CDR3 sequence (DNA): TGTGCCAGCAGCCCCCAGGGGGGTCATGGCTACACCTTC. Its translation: CASSPQGGHGYTF.

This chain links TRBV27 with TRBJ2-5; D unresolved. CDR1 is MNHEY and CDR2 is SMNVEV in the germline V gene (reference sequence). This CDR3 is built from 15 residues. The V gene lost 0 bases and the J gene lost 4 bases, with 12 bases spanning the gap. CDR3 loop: CASSLSGTRGETQYF. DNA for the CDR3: TGTGCCAGCAGTTTATCAGGCACCCGAGGAGAGACCCAGTACTTC.

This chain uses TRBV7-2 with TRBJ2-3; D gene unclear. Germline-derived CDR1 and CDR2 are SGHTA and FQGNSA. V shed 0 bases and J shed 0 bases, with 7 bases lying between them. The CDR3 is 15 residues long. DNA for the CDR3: TGTGCCAGCAGCTTAGCCCCGGGTAGCACAGATACGCAGTATTTT. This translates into CASSLAPGSTDTQYF.

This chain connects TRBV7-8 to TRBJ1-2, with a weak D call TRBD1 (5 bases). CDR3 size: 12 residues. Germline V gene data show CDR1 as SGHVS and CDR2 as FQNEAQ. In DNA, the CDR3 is TGTGCTTCAGGGATGACTAACTATGGCTACACCTTC. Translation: CASGMTNYGYTF.

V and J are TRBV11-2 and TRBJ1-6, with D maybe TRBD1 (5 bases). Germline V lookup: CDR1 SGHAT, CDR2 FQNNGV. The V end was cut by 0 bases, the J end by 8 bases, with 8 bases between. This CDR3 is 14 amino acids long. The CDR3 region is CASSLEGGYSPLHF. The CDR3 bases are TGTGCCAGCAGCTTAGAGGGGGGTTATTCACCCCTCCACTTT.

In DNA, the CDR3 is TGTGCCAGCCGGGACTTAGAAGAGACCCAGTACTTC. Residues: CASRDLEETQYF. This chain joins TRBV2 and TRBJ2-5; D perhaps matches TRBD2 (6 bases). Germline CDR1 is SNHLY and CDR2 is FYNNEI. The V end lost 8 bases, the J end lost 3 bases, and 10 bases lay between the germline ends. There are 12 residues in the CDR3. The entire variable domain, with the rest obtained from reference TRBV2 and TRBJ2-5, is as follows: EPEVTQTPSHQVTQMGQEVILRCVPISNHLYFYWYRQILGQKVEFLVSFYNNEISEKSEIFDDQFSVERPDGSNFTLKIRSTKLEDSAMYFCASRDLEETQYFGPGTRLLVL.

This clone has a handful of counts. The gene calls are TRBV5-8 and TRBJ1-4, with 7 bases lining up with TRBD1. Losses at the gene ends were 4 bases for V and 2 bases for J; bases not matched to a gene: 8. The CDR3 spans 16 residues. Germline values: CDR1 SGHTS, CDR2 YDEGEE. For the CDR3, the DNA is TGTGCCAGCAGCCTCACAGGGACAGCTACTAATGAAAAACTGTTTTTT. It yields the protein CASSLTGTATNEKLFF.

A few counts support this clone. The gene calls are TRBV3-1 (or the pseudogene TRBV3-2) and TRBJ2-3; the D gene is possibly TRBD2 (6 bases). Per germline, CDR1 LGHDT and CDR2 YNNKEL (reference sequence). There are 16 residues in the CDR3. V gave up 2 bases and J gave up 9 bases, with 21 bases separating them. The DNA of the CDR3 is TGTGCCAGCAGCCAATCCCGGGACTCGTCTCCGGGGACGCAGTATTTT. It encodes CASSQSRDSSPGTQYF.

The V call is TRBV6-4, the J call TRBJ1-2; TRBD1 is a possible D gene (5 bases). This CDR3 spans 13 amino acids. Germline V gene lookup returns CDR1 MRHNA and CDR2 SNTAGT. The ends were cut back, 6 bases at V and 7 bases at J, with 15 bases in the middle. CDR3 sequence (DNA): TGTGCCAGCAGAGCCTCGGGGGTGGCTGGCTACACCTTC. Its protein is CASRASGVAGYTF.

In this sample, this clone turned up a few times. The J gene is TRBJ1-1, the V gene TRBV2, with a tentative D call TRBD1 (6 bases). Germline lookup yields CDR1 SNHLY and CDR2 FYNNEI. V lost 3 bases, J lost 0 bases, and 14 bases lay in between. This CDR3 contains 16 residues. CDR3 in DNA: TGTGCCAGCAGTGATATGGCAGGGGCGGTGAACACTGAAGCTTTCTTT. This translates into CASSDMAGAVNTEAFF. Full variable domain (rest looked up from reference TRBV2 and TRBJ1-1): EPEVTQTPSHQVTQMGQEVILRCVPISNHLYFYWYRQILGQKVEFLVSFYNNEISEKSEIFDDQFSVERPDGSNFTLKIRSTKLEDSAMYFCASSDMAGAVNTEAFFGQGTRLTVV.

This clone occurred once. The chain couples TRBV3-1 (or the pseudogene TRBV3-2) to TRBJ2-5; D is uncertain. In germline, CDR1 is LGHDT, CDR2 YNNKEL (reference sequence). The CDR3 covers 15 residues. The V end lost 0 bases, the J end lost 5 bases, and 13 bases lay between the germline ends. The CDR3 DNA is TGTGCCAGCAGCCAAGATCCCCCCGGTATTGAGACCCAGTACTTC. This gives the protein CASSQDPPGIETQYF.

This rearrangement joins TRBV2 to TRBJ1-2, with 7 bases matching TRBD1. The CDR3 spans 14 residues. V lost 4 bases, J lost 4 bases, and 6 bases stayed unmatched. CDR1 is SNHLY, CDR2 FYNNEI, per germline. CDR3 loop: CASSGQGDGYGYTF. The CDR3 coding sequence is TGTGCCAGCAGTGGGCAGGGGGATGGCTATGGCTACACCTTC.

The CDR3 nucleotides are TGTGCCAGTAGTTCGGGACAGGGAGTCACTGAAGCTTTCTTT. This translates into CASSSGQGVTEAFF. The gene calls are TRBV19 and TRBJ1-1; 9 bases fit TRBD1. Trimming took 5 bases from V and 4 from J; bases not matched to a gene: 5. Per the germline V gene, CDR1 is LNHDA and CDR2 is SQIVND (reference sequence). This CDR3 is built from 14 residues.

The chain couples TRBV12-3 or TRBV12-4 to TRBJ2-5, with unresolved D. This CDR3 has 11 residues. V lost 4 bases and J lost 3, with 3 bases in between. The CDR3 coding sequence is TGTGCCAGCAGTTCAAAAGAGACCCAGTACTTC. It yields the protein CASSSKETQYF.

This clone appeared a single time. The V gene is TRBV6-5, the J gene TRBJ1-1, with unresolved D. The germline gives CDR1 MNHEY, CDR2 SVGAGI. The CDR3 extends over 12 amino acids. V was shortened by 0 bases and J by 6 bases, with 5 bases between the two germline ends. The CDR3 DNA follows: TGTGCCAGCAGTTACTCCGGTTCTGAAGCTTTCTTT. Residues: CASSYSGSEAFF.

CDR3 region: CASSQGQGTDTQYF. In DNA form, the CDR3 reads TGTGCCAGCAGCCAAGGACAGGGAACAGATACGCAGTATTTT. The rearrangement links TRBV3-1 (or the pseudogene TRBV3-2) to TRBJ2-3; 7 bases fit TRBD1. V lost 1 base, J lost 3 bases, and 1 base stayed unmatched. CDR3 length: 14 residues. CDR1 is LGHDT, CDR2 YNNKEL, per germline (reference sequence).

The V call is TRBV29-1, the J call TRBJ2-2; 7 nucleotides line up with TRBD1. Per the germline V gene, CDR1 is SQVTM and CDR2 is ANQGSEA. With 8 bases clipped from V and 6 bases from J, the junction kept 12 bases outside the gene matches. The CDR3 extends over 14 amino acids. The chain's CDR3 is CSCETGFSSGELFF. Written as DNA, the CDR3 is TGCAGCTGCGAGACAGGGTTCAGTTCCGGGGAGCTGTTTTTT.

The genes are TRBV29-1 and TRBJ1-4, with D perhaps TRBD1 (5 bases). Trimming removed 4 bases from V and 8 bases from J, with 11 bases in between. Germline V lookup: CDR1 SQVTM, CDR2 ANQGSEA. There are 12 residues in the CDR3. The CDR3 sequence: CSVGWGWEKLFF. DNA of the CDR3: TGCAGCGTTGGATGGGGCTGGGAAAAACTGTTTTTT.

CDR3 nucleotides: TGTGCCAGCAGTTACTCGGGAGCGGGGGGGCTATTCTTC. It yields the protein CASSYSGAGGLFF. This chain links TRBV6-5 with TRBJ2-1; 10 nucleotides line up with TRBD2. This CDR3 is built from 13 residues. After removal of 0 bases from V and 16 bases from J, the junction contained 6 bases not matched to a gene. Germline lookup yields CDR1 MNHEY and CDR2 SVGAGI.

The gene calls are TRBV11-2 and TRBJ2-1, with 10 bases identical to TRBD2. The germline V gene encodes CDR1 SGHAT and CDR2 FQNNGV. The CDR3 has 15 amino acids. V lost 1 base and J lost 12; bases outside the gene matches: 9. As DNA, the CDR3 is TGTGCCAGCAGCTTAGGTCTAGCGGGGGATTTTGGGCAGTTCTTC. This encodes CASSLGLAGDFGQFF.

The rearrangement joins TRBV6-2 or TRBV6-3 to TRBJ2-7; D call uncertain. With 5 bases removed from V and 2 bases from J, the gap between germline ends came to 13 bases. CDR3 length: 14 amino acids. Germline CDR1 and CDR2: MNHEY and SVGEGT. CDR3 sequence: CASSRTFIAYEQYF. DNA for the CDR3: TGTGCCAGCAGTCGAACTTTTATAGCCTACGAGCAGTACTTC.

The CDR3 DNA sequence: TGTGCCAGCACCGGTCGACAGGGACAGATCTATGGCTACACCTTC. This sequence encodes CASTGRQGQIYGYTF. The chain uses TRBV5-6 and TRBJ1-2, with 7 positions matching TRBD1. This CDR3 contains 15 residues. The J segment lost 4 bases and the V segment lost 6 bases, leaving 12 bases of the junction unmatched. Germline CDR1 is SGHDT and CDR2 is YYEEEE. The variable domain in full, with the rest retrieved from reference TRBV5-6 and TRBJ1-2, is DAGVTQSPTHLIKTRGQQVTLRCSPKSGHDTVSWYQQALGQGPQFIFQYYEEEERQRGNFPDRFSGHQFPNYSSELNVNALLLGDSALYLCASTGRQGQIYGYTFGSGTRLTVV.

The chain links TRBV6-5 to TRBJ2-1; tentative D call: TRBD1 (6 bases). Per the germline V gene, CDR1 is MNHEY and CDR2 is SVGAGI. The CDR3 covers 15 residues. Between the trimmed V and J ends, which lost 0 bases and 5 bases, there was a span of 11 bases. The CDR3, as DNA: TGTGCCAGCAGTTACTCAGGGCAGGGGAACAATGAGCAGTTCTTC. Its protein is CASSYSGQGNNEQFF.

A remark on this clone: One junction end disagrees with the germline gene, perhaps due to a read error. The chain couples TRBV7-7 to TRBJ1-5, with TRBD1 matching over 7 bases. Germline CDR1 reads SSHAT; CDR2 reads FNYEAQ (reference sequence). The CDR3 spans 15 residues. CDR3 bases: TGTGCTAGCAGCTTAACAGGGGACCCCAATCAGCCCCAGCATTTT. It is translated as CASSLTGDPNQPQHF.